Given below is one TCR beta chain in context. Its antigen is not known. The CDR3 runs 17 residues. Deletions cut 4 bases from V and 0 bases from J, with 15 bases between. Germline-derived CDR1 and CDR2 are LNHDA and SQIVND (reference sequence). 60 Vbeta and 13 Jbeta primers were used in PCR. Sequencing used immunoSEQ multiplex PCR; TCRdb keeps in-frame clones, though not all of them. The sample lists over 150,000 clones, 65% to 85% seen once, with around 3.2% in the top ten. This sample stems from a study of cytomegalovirus exposure and HLA in healthy donors. Study background: Drawn from HLA-typed donors, tens of millions of unique TCRs were held in an early data release.

Whole-study results and caveats: It is likely that the observed cluster of highly shared sequence variants was a sequencing artifact. There were a few CMV-associated chains whose specificity for CMV antigens was confirmed in vitro. Some V segments, including TRBV6-2 and TRBV6-3, were excluded as indistinguishable.

The sequencing sample was made of PBMCs. V is TRBV19 and J is TRBJ2-2; D not resolved. This TCR was sampled from a woman aged 45-65 years in good health and CMV-seropositive. This CDR3 reads CASSRSSLTANTGELFF. In DNA form, the CDR3 reads TGTGCCAGTAGTAGGAGCTCCTTGACCGCGAACACCGGGGAGCTGTTTTTT.